A selection of T cell receptor beta chains follows, all from one sample in a study of cytomegalovirus exposure and HLA in healthy donors. The protocol was immunoSEQ multiplex PCR, while the TCRdb copy is restricted to in-frame clones and leaves out a portion. The sample includes 70,000 to 85,000 clones, over 55% seen only once; the top ten take 5.7%. The sequencing sample was made of PBMCs. The source of these receptors is a man aged 30 to 39 in good health and CMV-seropositive. Each CDR3 is given with its conserved first and last residue. The D gene is left open where the match is weak. Size tells how often a clone was seen (once, few, many) or the class of an expanded clone, and some rows leave it out.

clone size	V gene	D gene	J gene	CDR3 protein	CDR3 DNA
once	TRBV7-2	.	TRBJ1-1	CASTLHMNTEAFF	TGTGCCAGCACCCTTCACATGAACACTGAAGCTTTCTTT
.	TRBV2	.	TRBJ2-1	CASSAGLSYNEQFF	TGTGCCAGCAGCGCGGGACTGAGTTACAATGAGCAGTTCTTC
.	TRBV19	.	TRBJ1-5	CASIIRPDSLVTNQPQHF	TGTGCCAGTATCATTCGTCCCGACAGCCTAGTGACCAATCAGCCCCAGCATTTT
.	TRBV7-9	TRBD2	TRBJ2-5	CASSLGTSGLLQETQYF	TGTGCCAGCAGCTTAGGAACTAGCGGGCTACTCCAAGAGACCCAGTACTTC
few	TRBV10-3	TRBD2	TRBJ2-1	CAITGTSGSPIF	TGTGCCATCACCGGGACTAGCGGATCCCCGATCTTC
.	TRBV28	.	TRBJ2-1	CASCDRPYNEQFF	TGTGCCAGCTGCGACAGACCCTACAATGAGCAGTTCTTC
.	TRBV29-1	TRBD1	TRBJ2-7	CSVVSRDRGPLYEQYF	TGCAGCGTTGTGAGCCGGGACAGGGGGCCGCTGTACGAGCAGTACTTC
once	TRBV6-1	.	TRBJ1-4	CASKAGALEKLFF	TGTGCCAGCAAGGCAGGGGCACTTGAAAAACTGTTTTTT
.	TRBV5-8	.	TRBJ2-2	CASSFQGGQNTGELFF	TGTGCCAGCAGCTTCCAGGGGGGACAGAACACCGGGGAGCTGTTTTTT
.	TRBV9	TRBD1	TRBJ2-3	CASSVVTGPADTQYF	TGTGCCAGCAGCGTAGTGACAGGGCCGGCAGATACGCAGTATTTT
few	TRBV25-1	.	TRBJ1-5	CASSESGLSNQPQHF	TGTGCCAGCAGTGAATCCGGGTTGAGCAATCAGCCCCAGCATTTT
.	TRBV2	.	TRBJ2-7	CASTFTGSTYEQYF	TGTGCCAGCACCTTCACCGGGTCCACCTACGAGCAGTACTTC
.	TRBV4-2	TRBD2	TRBJ2-7	CASSQRLAGESYEQYF	TGTGCCAGCAGCCAACGACTAGCGGGAGAGAGCTACGAGCAGTACTTC
.	TRBV27	.	TRBJ1-2	CASSFYPGDYGYTF	TGTGCCAGCAGTTTCTACCCGGGGGACTATGGCTACACCTTC